The 3 T cell receptor beta chains in this list originate from one sample, sequenced in a study of metastatic and nonmetastatic thyroid tumors. TCRdb re-called clones via MiXCR from the PCR reads. The table shows roughly 1,900 clones, with under 13% occurring only once. Among the patients, none had received any treatment before thyroid surgery. The source material was tumor tissue. The source is a female donor with papillary thyroid cancer or a benign thyroid nodule (not recorded which). Some clones in this sample may be carry-over from other donors' samples.

By sample share, this clone is medium-sized. The rearrangement links TRBV5-1 to TRBJ2-1; TRBD2 might be the D (5 bases). The CDR3 is 15 amino acids. Germline V gene sequence: CDR1 SGHRS, CDR2 YFSETQ. V lost 0 bases and J lost 10, with 17 bases in between. In DNA, the CDR3 is TGCGCCAGCAGCTTGGCCTTGTCGGGGTCGGGGGAGCAGTTCTTC. Its protein product is CASSLALSGSGEQFF.

By sample fraction, this clone is large. The chain has TRBV28 and TRBJ2-6; D gene unclear. The germline V gene encodes CDR1 MDHEN and CDR2 SYDVKM. The CDR3 has 14 residues. Trimming took off 7 bases at V and 0 bases at J, with 7 bases between the two ends. The CDR3 sequence is CASKASSGANVLTF. The CDR3 DNA is TGTGCCAGCAAGGCGAGCTCTGGGGCCAACGTCCTGACTTTC. Combining the CDR3 with reference TRBV28 and TRBJ2-6 gives the whole variable domain DVKVTQSSRYLVKRTGEKVFLECVQDMDHENMFWYRQDPGLGLRLIYFSYDVKMKEKGDIPEGYSVSREKKERFSLILESASTNQTSMYLCASKASSGANVLTFGAGSRLTVL.

This clone was counted only a few times. This chain uses TRBV27 with TRBJ1-1; maybe TRBD1 (5 bases). Looked up from germline, CDR1 is MNHEY and CDR2 is SMNVEV (reference sequence). V dropped 3 bases and J dropped 5 bases, with 19 bases sitting between them. The CDR3 loop spans 16 amino acids. The CDR3 DNA is TGTGCCAGCAGTTTCACCCCGGGGGTTTGGGGTACTGAAGCTTTCTTT. It encodes CASSFTPGVWGTEAFF.